This entry features one T cell receptor beta chain sequence. The entry originates in a study of blood T cell repertoires in COVID-19. At the level of the study: Acute-phase and convalescent COVID-19 samples originated in the United States, Italy and Spain.

Trimming removed 5 bases from V and 7 bases from J, with 8 bases in between. This CDR3 spans 11 amino acids. CDR1 SQVTM and CDR2 ANQGSEA come from the germline V gene. In the source study's methods: Amplifying reference gene primers gave estimates of nucleated cell counts. Some clones are missing from TCRdb's copy, which holds only in-frame ones; the method was immunoSEQ multiplex PCR. V, J and clone size are taken as reported in that table, and D and trimming were inferred from the DNA itself. The sample carries 20,000 or so clones, over 75% recorded once. This clonotype was obtained from a man aged 50 to 60 with active COVID-19. The chain couples TRBV29-1 to TRBJ2-2; D is unclear. The specimen sequenced was peripheral blood. For the CDR3, the DNA is TGCAGCGTTCTTAAGAGCGGGGAGCTGTTTTTT. Residues: CSVLKSGELFF.